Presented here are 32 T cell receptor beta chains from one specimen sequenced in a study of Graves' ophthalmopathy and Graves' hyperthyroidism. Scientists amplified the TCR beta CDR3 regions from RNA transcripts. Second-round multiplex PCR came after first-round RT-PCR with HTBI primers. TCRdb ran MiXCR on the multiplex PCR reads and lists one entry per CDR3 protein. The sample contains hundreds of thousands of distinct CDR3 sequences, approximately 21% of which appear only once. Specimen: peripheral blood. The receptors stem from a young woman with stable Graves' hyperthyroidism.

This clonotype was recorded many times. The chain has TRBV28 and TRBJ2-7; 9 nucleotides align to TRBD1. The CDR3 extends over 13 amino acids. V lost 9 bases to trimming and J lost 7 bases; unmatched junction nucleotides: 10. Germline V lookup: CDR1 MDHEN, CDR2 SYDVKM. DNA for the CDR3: TGTGCCAGTAGTCTCTGGGACAGGGCAGAGCAGTACTTC. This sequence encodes CASSLWDRAEQYF.

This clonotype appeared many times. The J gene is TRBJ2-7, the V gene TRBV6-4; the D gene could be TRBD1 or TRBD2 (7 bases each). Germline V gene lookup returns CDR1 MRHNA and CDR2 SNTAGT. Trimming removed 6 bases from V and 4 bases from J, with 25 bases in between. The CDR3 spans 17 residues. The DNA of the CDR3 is TGTGCCAGCAGGGGGGGAGGGGGCTGGTCCCCTAGTTACGAGCAGTACTTC. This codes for CASRGGGGWSPSYEQYF.

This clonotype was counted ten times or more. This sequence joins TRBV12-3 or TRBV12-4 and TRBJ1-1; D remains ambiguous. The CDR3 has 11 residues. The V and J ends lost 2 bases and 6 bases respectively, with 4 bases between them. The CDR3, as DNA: TGTGCCAGCAGTTTAAGATCTGAAGCTTTCTTT. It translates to CASSLRSEAFF.

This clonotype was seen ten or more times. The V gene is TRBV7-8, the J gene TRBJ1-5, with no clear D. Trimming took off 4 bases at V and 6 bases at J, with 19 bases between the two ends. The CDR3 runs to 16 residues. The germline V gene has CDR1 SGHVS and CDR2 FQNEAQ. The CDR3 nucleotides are TGTGCCAGCAGCTCTATGGCCAGAGGATTAGGTCAGCCCCAGCATTTT. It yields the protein CASSSMARGLGQPQHF.

The CDR3, as DNA: TGTGCCGGCGCACTAGCGAGGTGGGAGACCCAGTACTTC. Its translation is CAGALARWETQYF. This sequence joins TRBV6-2 or TRBV6-3 and TRBJ2-5, with 7 bases identical to TRBD2. V trimming: 11 bases; J trimming: 5 bases; junction bases outside the gene matches: 11. Germline V gene data show CDR1 as MNHEY and CDR2 as SVGEGT. The CDR3 spans 13 residues.

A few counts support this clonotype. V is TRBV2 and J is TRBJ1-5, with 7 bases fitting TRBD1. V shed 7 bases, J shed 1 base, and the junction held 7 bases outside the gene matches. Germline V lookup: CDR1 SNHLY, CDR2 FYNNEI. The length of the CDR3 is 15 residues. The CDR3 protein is CASTADRRSNQPQHF. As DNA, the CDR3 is TGTGCCAGCACTGCGGACAGGCGGAGCAATCAGCCCCAGCATTTT. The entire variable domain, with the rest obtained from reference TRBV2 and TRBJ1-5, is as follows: EPEVTQTPSHQVTQMGQEVILRCVPISNHLYFYWYRQILGQKVEFLVSFYNNEISEKSEIFDDQFSVERPDGSNFTLKIRSTKLEDSAMYFCASTADRRSNQPQHFGDGTRLSIL.

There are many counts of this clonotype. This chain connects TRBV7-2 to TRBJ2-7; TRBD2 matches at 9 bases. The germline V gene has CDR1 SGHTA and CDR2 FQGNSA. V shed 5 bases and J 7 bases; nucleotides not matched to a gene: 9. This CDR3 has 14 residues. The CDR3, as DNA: TGTGCCAGCAGCCAGGGACTAGCTCTGATTGAGCAGTACTTC. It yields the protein CASSQGLALIEQYF. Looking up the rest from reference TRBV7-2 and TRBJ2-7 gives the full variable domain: GAGVSQSPSNKVTEKGKDVELRCDPISGHTALYWYRQSLGQGLEFLIYFQGNSAPDKSGLPSDRFSAERTGGSVSTLTIQRTQQEDSAVYLCASSQGLALIEQYFGPGTRLTVT.

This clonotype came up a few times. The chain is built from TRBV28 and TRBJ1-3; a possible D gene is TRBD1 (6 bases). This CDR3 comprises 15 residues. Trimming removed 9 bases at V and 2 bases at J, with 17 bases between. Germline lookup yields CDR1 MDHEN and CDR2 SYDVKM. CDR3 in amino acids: CASTSGTQPGNTIYF. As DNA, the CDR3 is TGTGCCAGTACGTCCGGGACACAACCTGGAAACACCATATATTTT.

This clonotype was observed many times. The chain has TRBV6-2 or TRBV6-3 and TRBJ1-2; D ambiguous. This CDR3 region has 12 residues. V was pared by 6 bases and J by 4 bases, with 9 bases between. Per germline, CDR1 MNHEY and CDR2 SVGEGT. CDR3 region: CASSDIAYGYTF. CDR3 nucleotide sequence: TGTGCCAGCAGCGACATTGCCTATGGCTACACCTTC.

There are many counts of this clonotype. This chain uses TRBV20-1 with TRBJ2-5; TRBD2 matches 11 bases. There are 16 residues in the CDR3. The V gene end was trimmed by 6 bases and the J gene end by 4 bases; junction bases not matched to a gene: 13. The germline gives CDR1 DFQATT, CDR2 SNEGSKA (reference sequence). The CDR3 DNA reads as TGCAGTGCCCATGGGATTAGCGGGAGGGAGTCAGAGACCCAGTACTTC. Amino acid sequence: CSAHGISGRESETQYF.

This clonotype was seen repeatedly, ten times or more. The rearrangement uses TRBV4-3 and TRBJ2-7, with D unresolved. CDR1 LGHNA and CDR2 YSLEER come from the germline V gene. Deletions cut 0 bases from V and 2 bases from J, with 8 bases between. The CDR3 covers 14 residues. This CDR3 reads CASSQDSDPYEQYF. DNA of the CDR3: TGCGCCAGCAGCCAAGATTCAGATCCCTACGAGCAGTACTTC.

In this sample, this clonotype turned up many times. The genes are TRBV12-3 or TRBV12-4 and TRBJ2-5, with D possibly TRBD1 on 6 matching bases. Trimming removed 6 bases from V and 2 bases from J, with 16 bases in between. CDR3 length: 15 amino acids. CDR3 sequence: CASRGGRGRQETQYF. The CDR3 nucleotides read TGTGCCAGCAGGGGCGGCAGGGGTCGGCAAGAGACCCAGTACTTC.

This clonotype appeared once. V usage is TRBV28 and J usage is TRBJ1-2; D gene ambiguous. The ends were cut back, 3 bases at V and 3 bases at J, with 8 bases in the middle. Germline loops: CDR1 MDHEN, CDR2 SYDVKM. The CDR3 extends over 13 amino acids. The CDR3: CASSLRQHYGYTF. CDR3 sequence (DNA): TGTGCCAGCAGTTTGAGGCAGCACTATGGCTACACCTTC.

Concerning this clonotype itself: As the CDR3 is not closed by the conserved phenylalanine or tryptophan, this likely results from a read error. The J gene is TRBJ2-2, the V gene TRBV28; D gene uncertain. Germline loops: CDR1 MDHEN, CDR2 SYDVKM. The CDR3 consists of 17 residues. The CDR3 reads CASYPYSGQDNTGELFY. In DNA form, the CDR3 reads TGTGCTAGCTACCCTTATTCGGGTCAGGACAACACCGGGGAGCTGTTTTAT.

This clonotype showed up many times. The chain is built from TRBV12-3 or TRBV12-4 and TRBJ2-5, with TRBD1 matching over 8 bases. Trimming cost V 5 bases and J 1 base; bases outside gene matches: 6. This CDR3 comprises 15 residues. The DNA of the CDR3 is TGTGCCAGCAGTCTCGGGACAGGCGTCCAAGAGACCCAGTACTTC. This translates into CASSLGTGVQETQYF.

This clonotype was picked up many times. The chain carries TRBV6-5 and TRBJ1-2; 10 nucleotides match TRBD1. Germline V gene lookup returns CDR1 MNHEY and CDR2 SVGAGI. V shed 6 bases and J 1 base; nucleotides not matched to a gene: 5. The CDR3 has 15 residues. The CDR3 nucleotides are TGTGCCAGCAGCTTGGACAGGGGGGTTAACTATGGCTACACCTTC. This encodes CASSLDRGVNYGYTF.

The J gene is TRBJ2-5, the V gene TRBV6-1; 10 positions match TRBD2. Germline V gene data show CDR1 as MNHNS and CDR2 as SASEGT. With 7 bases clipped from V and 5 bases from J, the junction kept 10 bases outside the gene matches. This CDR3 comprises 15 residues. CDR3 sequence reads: CASKLAGAPLETQYF. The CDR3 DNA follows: TGTGCCAGCAAGCTAGCGGGAGCTCCTCTGGAGACCCAGTACTTC.

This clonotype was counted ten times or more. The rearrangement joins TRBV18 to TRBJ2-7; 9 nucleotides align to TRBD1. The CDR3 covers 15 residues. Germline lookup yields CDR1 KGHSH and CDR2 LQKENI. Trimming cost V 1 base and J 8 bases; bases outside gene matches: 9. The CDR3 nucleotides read TGTGCCAGCTCACCACGGACAGGGGACCCTAGTAAGCAGTACTTC. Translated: CASSPRTGDPSKQYF.

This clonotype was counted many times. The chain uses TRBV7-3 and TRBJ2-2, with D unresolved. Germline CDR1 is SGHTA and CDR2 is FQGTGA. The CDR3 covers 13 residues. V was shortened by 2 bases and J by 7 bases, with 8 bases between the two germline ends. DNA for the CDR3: TGTGCCAGCAGCTTATTGGCGAACGGGGAGCTGTTTTTT. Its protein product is CASSLLANGELFF.

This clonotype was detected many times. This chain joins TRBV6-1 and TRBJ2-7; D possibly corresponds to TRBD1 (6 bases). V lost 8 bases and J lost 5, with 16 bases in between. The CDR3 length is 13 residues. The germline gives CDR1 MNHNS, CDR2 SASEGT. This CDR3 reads CASLSNRDNEQYF. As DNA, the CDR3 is TGTGCCAGCTTATCAAATCGGGACAACGAGCAGTACTTC.

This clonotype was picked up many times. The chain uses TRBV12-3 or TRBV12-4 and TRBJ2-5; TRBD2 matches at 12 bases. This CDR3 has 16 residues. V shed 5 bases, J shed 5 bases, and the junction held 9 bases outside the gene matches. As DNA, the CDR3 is TGTGCCAGCAGTCCGCGGACTAGCGGGGAGACGGAGACCCAGTACTTC. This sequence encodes CASSPRTSGETETQYF.

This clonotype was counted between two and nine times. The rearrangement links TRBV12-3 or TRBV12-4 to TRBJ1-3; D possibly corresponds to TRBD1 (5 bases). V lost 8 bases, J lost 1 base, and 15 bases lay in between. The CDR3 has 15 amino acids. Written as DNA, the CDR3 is TGTGCCAGCGGGGGATACCGGGTGTCTGGAAACACCATATATTTT. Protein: CASGGYRVSGNTIYF.

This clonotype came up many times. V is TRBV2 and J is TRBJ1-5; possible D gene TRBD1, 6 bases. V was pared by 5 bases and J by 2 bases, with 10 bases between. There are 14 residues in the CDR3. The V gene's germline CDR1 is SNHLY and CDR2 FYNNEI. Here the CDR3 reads CASSTGMGNQPQHF. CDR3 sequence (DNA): TGTGCCAGCAGTACAGGGATGGGCAATCAGCCCCAGCATTTT.

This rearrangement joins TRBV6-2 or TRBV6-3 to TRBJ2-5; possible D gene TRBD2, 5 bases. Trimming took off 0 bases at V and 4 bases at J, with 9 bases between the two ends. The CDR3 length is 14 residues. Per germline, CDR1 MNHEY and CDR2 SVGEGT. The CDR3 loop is CASSYSGSRETQYF. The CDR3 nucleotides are TGTGCCAGCAGTTACTCTGGGAGTCGAGAGACCCAGTACTTC.

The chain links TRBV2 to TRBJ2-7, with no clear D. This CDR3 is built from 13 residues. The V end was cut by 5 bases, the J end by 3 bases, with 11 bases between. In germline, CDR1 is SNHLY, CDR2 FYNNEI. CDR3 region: CASSIPFNYEQYF. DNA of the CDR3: TGTGCCAGCAGTATCCCGTTCAACTACGAGCAGTACTTC.

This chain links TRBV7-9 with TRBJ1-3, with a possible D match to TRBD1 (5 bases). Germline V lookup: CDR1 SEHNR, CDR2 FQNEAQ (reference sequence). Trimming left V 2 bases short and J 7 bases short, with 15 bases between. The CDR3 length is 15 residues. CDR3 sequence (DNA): TGTGCCAGCAGCTTATACATGTTTGGGGGTAACACCATATATTTT. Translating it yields CASSLYMFGGNTIYF. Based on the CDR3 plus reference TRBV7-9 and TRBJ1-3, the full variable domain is DTGVSQNPRHKITKRGQNVTFRCDPISEHNRLYWYRQTLGQGPEFLTYFQNEAQLEKSRLLSDRFSAERPKGSFSTLEIQRTEQGDSAMYLCASSLYMFGGNTIYFGEGSWLTVV.

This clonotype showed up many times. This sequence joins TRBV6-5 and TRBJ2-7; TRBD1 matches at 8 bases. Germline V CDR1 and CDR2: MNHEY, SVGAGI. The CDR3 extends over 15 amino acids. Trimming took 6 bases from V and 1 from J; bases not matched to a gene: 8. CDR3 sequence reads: CASRPGQASSYEQYF. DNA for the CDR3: TGTGCCAGCAGGCCGGGACAGGCTAGTTCCTACGAGCAGTACTTC.

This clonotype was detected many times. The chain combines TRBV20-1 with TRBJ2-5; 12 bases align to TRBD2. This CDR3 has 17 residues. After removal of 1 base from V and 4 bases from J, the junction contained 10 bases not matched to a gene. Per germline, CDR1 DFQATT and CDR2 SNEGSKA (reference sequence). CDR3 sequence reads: CSARGATLAGGPETQYF. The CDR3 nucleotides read TGCAGTGCTAGAGGCGCGACTCTAGCGGGAGGGCCAGAGACCCAGTACTTC.

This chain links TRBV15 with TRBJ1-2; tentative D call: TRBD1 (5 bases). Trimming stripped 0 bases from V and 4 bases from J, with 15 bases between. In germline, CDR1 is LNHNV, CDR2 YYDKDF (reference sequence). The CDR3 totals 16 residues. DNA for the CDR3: TGTGCCACCAGCAGAGATCAGGGAAGCAACATCTATGGCTACACCTTC. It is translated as CATSRDQGSNIYGYTF.

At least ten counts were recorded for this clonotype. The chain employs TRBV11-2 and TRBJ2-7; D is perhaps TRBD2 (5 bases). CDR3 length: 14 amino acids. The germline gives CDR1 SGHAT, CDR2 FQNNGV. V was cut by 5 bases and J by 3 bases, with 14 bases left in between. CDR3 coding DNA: TGTGCCAGCAGCAGGGAGCGGAAGCACTACGAGCAGTACTTC. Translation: CASSRERKHYEQYF.

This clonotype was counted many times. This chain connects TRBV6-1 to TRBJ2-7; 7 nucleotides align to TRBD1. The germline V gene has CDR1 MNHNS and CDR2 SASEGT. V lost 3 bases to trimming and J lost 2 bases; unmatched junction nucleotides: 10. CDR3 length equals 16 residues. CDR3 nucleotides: TGTGCCAGCAGTGATCTCCTTCGGGACAGTACCTACGAGCAGTACTTC. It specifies CASSDLLRDSTYEQYF.

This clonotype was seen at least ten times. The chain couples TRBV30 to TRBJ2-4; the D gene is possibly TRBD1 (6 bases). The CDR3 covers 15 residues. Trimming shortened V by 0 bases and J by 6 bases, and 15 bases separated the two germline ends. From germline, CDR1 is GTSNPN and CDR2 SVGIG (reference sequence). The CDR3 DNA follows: TGTGCCTGGAGTGTACTCACAGGGCGATTAAACATTCAGTACTTC. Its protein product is CAWSVLTGRLNIQYF.